This T cell receptor beta chain is from a study of shared clonotypes between healthy human individuals. Original analysis: With immunoSEQ giving junction-only sequences and no quality scores, filtering differed. Profiled with immunoSEQ multiplex PCR; TCRdb holds only in-frame clones, not every one. From that table come the V and J calls and clone size; the DNA was used to work out D and trimming. The table records some 100,000 clones, 55% to 70% of them present only once. This CDR3 contains 15 residues. Germline V gene lookup returns CDR1 WNHNN and CDR2 SYGVQD (reference sequence). V lost 0 bases to trimming and J lost 0 bases, with 9 bases between them. Findings and caveats of the study: Among donors, sharing of clonotypes was expected to be affected by sequencing depth. Represented diversity, genetic and exposure-history alike, was limited by few donors.

This clone has a single count. What it binds is unknown. Other DNA sequences in this specimen translate into the identical CDR3. The genes are TRBV10-1 and TRBJ2-7, with no clear D. What was sequenced was memory CD8+ T cells sorted from blood. Subset reported: CD45RO+ cells pooled with CCR7-negative TemRA cells. This clonotype was obtained from a woman aged 25 to 39 in good health. As DNA, the CDR3 is TGCGCCAGCAGTGAGTCTCCAGGATCCTCCTACGAGCAGTACTTC. Translated, it gives CASSESPGSSYEQYF.